The 22 T cell receptor beta chains given below trace back to one sample, sequenced in a study of identical twins. TCRdb recomputed calls from the 5' RACE reads with MiXCR, one row per CDR3 protein. In the table there are approximately 210,000 distinct CDR3 sequences, about 6.7% of which are singletons. These data also formed part of another study, on T cells expressing NK-cell markers.

Sequencing input: CD8+ T cells sorted from blood. The source of these receptors is a woman under 30 in good health.

At least ten counts were recorded for this clonotype. The CDR3 sequence is CASSPRTNHNEQFF. CDR3 DNA: TGTGCCAGCAGCCCACGGACTAATCACAATGAGCAGTTCTTC. The chain is built from TRBV9 and TRBJ2-1; possible D gene TRBD2, 6 bases. V gave up 4 bases and J gave up 5 bases, with 13 bases separating them. This CDR3 spans 14 amino acids. The germline gives CDR1 SGDLS, CDR2 YYNGEE.

The chain joins TRBV30 to TRBJ2-7; 10 nucleotides align to TRBD1. V lost 3 bases, J lost 4 bases, and 6 bases stayed unmatched. From germline, CDR1 is GTSNPN and CDR2 SVGIG (reference sequence). CDR3 length: 14 residues. The CDR3 region has the DNA TGTGCCTGGAGAACCGGGACAGGGGATTACGAGCAGTACTTC. It translates to CAWRTGTGDYEQYF. Full variable domain (rest looked up from reference TRBV30 and TRBJ2-7): SQTIHQWPATLVQPVGSPLSLECTVEGTSNPNLYWYRQAAGRGLQLLFYSVGIGQISSEVPQNLSASRPQDRQFILSSKKLLLSDSGFYLCAWRTGTGDYEQYFGPGTRLTVT.

The sample holds a few counts of this clonotype. This rearrangement joins TRBV5-5 to TRBJ1-1; no firm D call. The germline CDR1 and CDR2 sequences are SGHKS and YYEKEE (reference sequence). V lost 0 bases and J lost 0, with 6 bases in between. The CDR3 contains 14 residues. CDR3 DNA sequence: TGTGCCAGCAGCTTGGGTCTGGTGAACACTGAAGCTTTCTTT. Its protein is CASSLGLVNTEAFF.

This clonotype was detected a few times. The CDR3: CASSLADGFGNQPQHF. The CDR3 bases are TGTGCCAGCAGTTTAGCGGACGGTTTTGGCAATCAGCCCCAGCATTTT. The chain uses TRBV12-3 or TRBV12-4 and TRBJ1-5; D ambiguous. The CDR3 loop spans 16 amino acids. V was pared by 0 bases and J by 2 bases, with 11 bases between.

This clonotype was seen ten or more times. The chain uses TRBV6-1 and TRBJ2-1, with TRBD2 matching 9 bases. The CDR3 is 14 amino acids. The trim removed 8 bases at V and 6 bases at J, leaving 8 bases unmatched. Germline values: CDR1 MNHNS, CDR2 SASEGT. CDR3 loop: CASSGTSSRNEQFF. The CDR3 nucleotides are TGTGCCAGCTCCGGGACTAGCAGCCGCAATGAGCAGTTCTTC.

The chain is built from TRBV6-1 and TRBJ2-7; perhaps TRBD2 as D (6 bases). CDR1 MNHNS and CDR2 SASEGT come from the germline V gene. V was pared by 4 bases and J by 4 bases, with 20 bases between. CDR3 size: 16 residues. The CDR3, as DNA: TGTGCCAGCAGTGGTCAGGAGGGCCAATCCCGATACGAGCAGTACTTC. It encodes CASSGQEGQSRYEQYF.

This clonotype was seen more than once but under ten times. The junction does not match germline at one end; this may be a read error. The chain employs TRBV12-3 or TRBV12-4 and TRBJ2-3, with D uncertain. The CDR3 is 16 amino acids. The CDR3 sequence is CASSTPVGSSRDTQYF. DNA of the CDR3: TGTGCCAGCAGTACCCCGGTGGGCTCAAGCAGAGATACGCAGTATTTT.

The chain carries TRBV27 and TRBJ1-1; D is possibly TRBD1 (5 bases). V lost 6 bases, J lost 7 bases, and 18 bases lay in between. Germline V gene data show CDR1 as MNHEY and CDR2 as SMNVEV (reference sequence). This CDR3 is 14 amino acids long. Here the CDR3 reads CASSPTVSKGEAFF. The CDR3 DNA follows: TGTGCCAGCAGCCCGACAGTTTCGAAGGGTGAAGCTTTCTTT.

Only a few counts were recorded for this clonotype. V and J are TRBV29-1 and TRBJ2-7, with D unclear. Trimming pared 2 bases from V and 3 bases from J, leaving 8 bases between. Germline V gives CDR1 SQVTM, CDR2 ANQGSEA. The CDR3 is made up of 12 amino acids. This CDR3 is CSVEMDRYEQYF. In nucleotides, the CDR3 is TGCAGCGTTGAAATGGACCGCTACGAGCAGTACTTC.

This clonotype appeared a few times. The chain uses TRBV27 and TRBJ1-5; D uncertain. This CDR3 spans 15 amino acids. V dropped 1 base and J dropped 1 base, with 8 bases sitting between them. Germline V gene data show CDR1 as MNHEY and CDR2 as SMNVEV (reference sequence). CDR3 residues: CASSLFGRSNQPQHF. DNA of the CDR3: TGTGCCAGCAGTTTATTTGGCAGAAGCAATCAGCCCCAGCATTTT.

This clonotype was seen repeatedly, ten times or more. The rearrangement links TRBV10-3 to TRBJ1-1, with D possibly matching TRBD1 (6 bases). Germline values: CDR1 ENHRY, CDR2 SYGVKD. V dropped 3 bases and J dropped 2 bases, with 16 bases sitting between them. The CDR3 is made up of 16 amino acids. CDR3 sequence (DNA): TGTGCCATCAGTGAAGAGGGGGGCCGGGGAAACACTGAAGCTTTCTTT. It specifies CAISEEGGRGNTEAFF.

CDR3 amino acids: CASSAPTGPEAFF. In DNA, the CDR3 is TGCGCCAGCAGCGCTCCGACAGGCCCAGAAGCTTTCTTT. The J gene is TRBJ1-1, the V gene TRBV5-1; D possibly corresponds to TRBD1 (6 bases). V was trimmed by 4 bases and J by 8 bases, leaving 15 bases between them. Germline lookup yields CDR1 SGHRS and CDR2 YFSETQ. CDR3 size: 13 residues.

In its sample, this clonotype was seen many times. The chain has TRBV20-1 and TRBJ2-3, with 7 bases matching TRBD1. V was pared by 5 bases and J by 1 base, with 6 bases of the junction left unmatched. Germline V CDR1 and CDR2: DFQATT, SNEGSKA (reference sequence). The length of the CDR3 is 14 residues. CDR3 sequence reads: CSASFTGGTDTQYF. In DNA, the CDR3 is TGCAGTGCTTCCTTTACAGGGGGCACAGATACGCAGTATTTT.

This clonotype was counted between two and nine times. The rearrangement joins TRBV15 to TRBJ1-1, with 8 bases fitting TRBD1. The length of the CDR3 is 16 residues. The V gene's germline CDR1 is LNHNV and CDR2 YYDKDF (reference sequence). V shed 5 bases and J 3 bases; nucleotides not matched to a gene: 11. In DNA form, the CDR3 reads TGTGCCACCAGCGTCACCCCGACAGGGGTTGACACTGAAGCTTTCTTT. It specifies CATSVTPTGVDTEAFF.

V is TRBV2 and J is TRBJ2-1; TRBD2 aligns across 14 bases. V lost 10 bases and J lost 6; bases outside the gene matches: 5. Germline assignment: CDR1 SNHLY and CDR2 FYNNEI. The CDR3 totals 14 residues. CDR3 nucleotides: TGTGCCATTCGACTAGCGGGGGGGACCAATGAGCAGTTCTTC. As protein: CAIRLAGGTNEQFF.

This clonotype was detected ten times or more. The chain uses TRBV6-2 or TRBV6-3 and TRBJ2-7, with 9 bases lining up with TRBD1. The CDR3 totals 11 residues. Germline loops: CDR1 MNHEY, CDR2 SVGEGT. The junction had 4 bases not matched to a gene; V was cut back by 11 bases and J by 5 bases. The CDR3 coding sequence is TGTGCCGGGGGACAGGGCCACGAGCAGTACTTC. This translates into CAGGQGHEQYF.

The CDR3 spells CATAWAGGPGEQFF. In nucleotides, the CDR3 is TGTGCCACCGCGTGGGCGGGAGGGCCCGGCGAGCAGTTCTTC. The V and J genes are TRBV7-9 and TRBJ2-1, with 9 bases matching TRBD2. This CDR3 is 14 amino acids long. After removal of 10 bases from V and 10 bases from J, the junction contained 14 bases not matched to a gene. CDR1 SEHNR and CDR2 FQNEAQ come from the germline V gene (reference sequence).

In this sample, this clonotype turned up a few times. The J gene is TRBJ2-7, the V gene TRBV27, with 11 bases matching TRBD1. Germline V gene sequence: CDR1 MNHEY, CDR2 SMNVEV (reference sequence). The CDR3 runs to 15 residues. J gave up 4 bases and V 3 bases, and 5 bases lay outside the gene matches. CDR3: CASSFVGQGVYEQYF. DNA for the CDR3: TGTGCCAGCAGTTTTGTGGGACAGGGGGTTTACGAGCAGTACTTC.

With regard to this clonotype: One base away lies a much larger clone, so this may be a sequencing read error. The chain carries TRBV4-2 and TRBJ2-1, with D possibly being TRBD2 (5 bases). Germline loops: CDR1 LGHNA, CDR2 YNFKEQ. The CDR3 has 14 amino acids. Trimming stripped 2 bases from V and 6 bases from J, with 11 bases between. The CDR3 nucleotides read TGTGCCAGCAGCCAACCGGACTCTTGCAATGAGCAGTTCTTC. Its translation: CASSQPDSCNEQFF.

The J gene is TRBJ2-7, the V gene TRBV14, with 7 bases aligning to TRBD1. Germline CDR1 is SGHDN and CDR2 is FVKESK. Germline trimming cut 1 base from V and 3 bases from J; bases unmatched to any gene: 3. This CDR3 spans 14 amino acids. The CDR3 DNA sequence: TGTGCCAGCAGCCAAGGGACAGGCTACTACGAGCAGTACTTC. It codes for CASSQGTGYYEQYF.

This clonotype was detected ten times or more. The J gene is TRBJ2-7, the V gene TRBV4-2, with 11 bases matching TRBD2. The CDR3 contains 15 residues. CDR1 and CDR2 (germline): LGHNA, YNFKEQ. The J segment lost 2 bases and the V segment lost 0 bases, leaving 0 bases of the junction unmatched. CDR3 protein: CASSQDSGGAYEQYF. Here the CDR3 DNA reads TGTGCCAGCAGCCAAGATAGCGGGGGGGCCTACGAGCAGTACTTC.

This sequence joins TRBV7-2 and TRBJ2-3; 13 nucleotides align to TRBD2. J was trimmed by 10 bases and V by 4 bases; bases with no gene match: 11. The germline CDR1 and CDR2 sequences are SGHTA and FQGNSA. The CDR3 has 16 amino acids. The CDR3: CASSSSVPTSGRAQYF. For the CDR3, the DNA is TGTGCCAGCAGCTCGTCGGTCCCTACTAGCGGGAGGGCGCAGTATTTT.